The 3 T cell receptor beta chains in this list originate from one sample, sequenced in a study of beta chain features in type 1 diabetes. Study-level results: Researchers report that Type 1 diabetes patients had moderately but significantly shorter TCRB CDR3s across all four CD4+ subsets.

The whole isolated RNA underwent reverse transcription, so sequencing captured expressed TCRB transcripts. Profiling relied on immunoSEQ multiplex PCR, and the TCRdb table lists in-frame clones only, not all of them. The sample comprises roughly 50,000 clones, about 40% of which are singletons, and about 1.5% rests with the top ten. Their cognate antigens are unknown. Sequences were obtained from Tregs from blood. The source of these receptors is a man aged 30 to 45 with type 1 diabetes.

There are many counts of this clone. The chain uses TRBV7-9 and TRBJ1-4; 10 bases are shared with TRBD1. Unmatched junction bases numbered 9, after V lost 5 bases and J lost 0 bases. Germline V gene lookup returns CDR1 SEHNR and CDR2 FQNEAQ (reference sequence). The CDR3 contains 18 residues. CDR3 residues: CASSPRTGGYATNEKLFF. The CDR3 nucleotides are TGTGCCAGCAGCCCGCGGACAGGGGGATATGCAACTAATGAAAAACTGTTTTTT.

This clone was detected a few times. V is TRBV7-2 and J is TRBJ2-5; 9 positions agree with TRBD1. Germline CDR1 and CDR2: SGHTA and FQGNSA. This CDR3 spans 14 amino acids. V trimming: 5 bases; J trimming: 9 bases; junction bases outside the gene matches: 10. The CDR3 protein is CASSPDRGSPAQYF. CDR3 nucleotides: TGTGCCAGCAGCCCGGACAGGGGCTCTCCGGCCCAGTACTTC.

There are a few counts of this clone. The chain carries TRBV11-2 and TRBJ1-1, with D unclear. Germline V gene lookup returns CDR1 SGHAT and CDR2 FQNNGV. V lost 1 base and J 0 bases, leaving 9 bases between the germline ends. This CDR3 region has 15 residues. The CDR3: CASSLGQEVNTEAFF. The CDR3, as DNA: TGTGCCAGCAGCTTAGGTCAGGAAGTGAACACTGAAGCTTTCTTT.